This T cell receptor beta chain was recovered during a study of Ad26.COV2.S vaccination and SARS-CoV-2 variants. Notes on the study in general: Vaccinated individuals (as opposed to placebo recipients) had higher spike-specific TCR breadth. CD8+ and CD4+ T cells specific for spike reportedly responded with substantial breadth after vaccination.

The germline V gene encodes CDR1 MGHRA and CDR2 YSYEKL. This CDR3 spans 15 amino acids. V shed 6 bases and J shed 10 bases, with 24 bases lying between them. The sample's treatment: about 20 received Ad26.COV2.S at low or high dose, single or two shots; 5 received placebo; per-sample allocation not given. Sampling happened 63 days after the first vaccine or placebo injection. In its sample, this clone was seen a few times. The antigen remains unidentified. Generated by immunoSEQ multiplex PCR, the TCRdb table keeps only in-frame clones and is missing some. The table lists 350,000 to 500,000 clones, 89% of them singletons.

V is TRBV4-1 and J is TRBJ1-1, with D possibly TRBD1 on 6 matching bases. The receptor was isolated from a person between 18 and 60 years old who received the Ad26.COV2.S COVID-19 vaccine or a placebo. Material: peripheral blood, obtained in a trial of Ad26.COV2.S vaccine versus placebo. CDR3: CASSLDRRTEGGAFF. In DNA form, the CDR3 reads TGCGCCAGCAGTCTAGATCGAAGGACTGAGGGGGGAGCTTTCTTT.